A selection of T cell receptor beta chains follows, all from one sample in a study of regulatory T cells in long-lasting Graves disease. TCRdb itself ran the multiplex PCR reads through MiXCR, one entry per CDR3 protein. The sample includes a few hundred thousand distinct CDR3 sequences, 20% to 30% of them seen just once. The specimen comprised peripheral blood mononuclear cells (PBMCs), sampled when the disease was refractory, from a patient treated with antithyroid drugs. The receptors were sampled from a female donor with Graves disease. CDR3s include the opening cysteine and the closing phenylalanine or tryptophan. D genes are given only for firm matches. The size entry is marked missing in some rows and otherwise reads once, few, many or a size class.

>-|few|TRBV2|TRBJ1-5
CASSEEAANSNQPQHF
TGTGCCAGCAGTGAAGAGGCCGCGAATAGCAATCAGCCCCAGCATTTT
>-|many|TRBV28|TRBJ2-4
CASSFGQGRYIQYF
TGTGCCAGCAGTTTTGGTCAGGGAAGATACATTCAGTACTTC
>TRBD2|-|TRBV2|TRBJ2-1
CASSPLAGGPHEQFF
TGTGCCAGCAGTCCGCTAGCGGGAGGGCCTCATGAGCAGTTCTTC
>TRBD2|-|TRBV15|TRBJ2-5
CATSGEGGPRETQYF
TGTGCCACCAGCGGCGAGGGAGGGCCTCGGGAGACCCAGTACTTC
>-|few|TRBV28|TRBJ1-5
CASSLGHVGSNQPQHF
TGTGCCAGCAGTCTAGGACATGTAGGGAGCAATCAGCCCCAGCATTTT
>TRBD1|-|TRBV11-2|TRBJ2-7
CASSRRTGDSSYEQYF
TGTGCCAGCAGCCGGAGGACAGGGGATAGCTCCTACGAGCAGTACTTC
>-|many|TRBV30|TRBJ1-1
CAGMRGPNTEAFF
TGTGCCGGAATGAGAGGGCCGAACACTGAAGCTTTCTTT
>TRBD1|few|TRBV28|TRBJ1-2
CASSLGTGGREGYTF
TGTGCCAGCAGTTTGGGGACAGGGGGCAGAGAGGGCTACACCTTC
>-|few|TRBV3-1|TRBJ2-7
CASSQRGRQQYEQYF
TGTGCCAGCAGCCAAAGAGGCCGGCAACAATACGAGCAGTACTTC
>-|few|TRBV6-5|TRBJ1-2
CASSSVSRRANYGYTF
TGTGCCAGCAGTTCTGTTTCGAGGCGGGCTAACTATGGCTACACCTTC
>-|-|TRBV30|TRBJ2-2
CAWSPRNRAGTGELFF
TGTGCCTGGAGCCCCCGAAACAGGGCAGGCACCGGGGAGCTGTTTTTT
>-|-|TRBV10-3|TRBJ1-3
CAISPRLGGGGNTIYF
TGTGCCATCAGCCCTAGACTAGGAGGCGGTGGAAACACCATATATTTT
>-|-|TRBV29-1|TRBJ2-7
CSVERQNYEQHF
TGCAGCGTTGAACGGCAGAACTACGAGCAGCACTTC
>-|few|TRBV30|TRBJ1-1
CAWKAMESTEAFF
TGTGCCTGGAAAGCTATGGAGTCCACTGAAGCTTTCTTT
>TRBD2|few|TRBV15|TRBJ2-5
CATSRAGTSGSETQYF
TGTGCCACCAGCAGAGCAGGGACTAGCGGGAGTGAGACCCAGTACTTC
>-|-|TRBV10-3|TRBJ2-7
CAITGPRIDEQYF
TGTGCCATCACGGGGCCACGGATCGACGAGCAGTACTTC
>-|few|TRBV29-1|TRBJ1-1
CSVRVGNEAFF
TGCAGCGTTCGCGTAGGTAACGAAGCTTTCTTT
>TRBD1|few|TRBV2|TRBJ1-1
CASTRTGQNTEAFF
TGTGCCAGCACCAGGACAGGACAGAACACTGAAGCTTTCTTT
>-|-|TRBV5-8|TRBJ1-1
CASSWGRARTEAFF
TGTGCCAGCAGCTGGGGACGGGCAAGGACTGAAGCTTTCTTT
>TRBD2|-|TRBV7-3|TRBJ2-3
CASSLTSGGDTQYF
TGTGCCAGCAGCTTGACTAGCGGGGGAGATACGCAGTATTTT
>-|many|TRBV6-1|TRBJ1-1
CASSEANRAEAFF
TGTGCCAGCAGTGAGGCAAACAGGGCTGAAGCTTTCTTT
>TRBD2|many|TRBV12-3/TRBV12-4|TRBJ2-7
CASSFGTSGSYEQYF
TGTGCCAGCAGTTTCGGGACTAGCGGGAGTTACGAGCAGTACTTC
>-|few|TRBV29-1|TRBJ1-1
CSVETRVLNTEAFF
TGCAGCGTTGAAACTCGTGTCCTGAACACTGAAGCTTTCTTT
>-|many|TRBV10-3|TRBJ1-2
CAISDPGAEFGGYTF
TGTGCCATCAGTGACCCGGGAGCGGAGTTTGGGGGCTACACCTTC
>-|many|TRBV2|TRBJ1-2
CASRAYRNYGYTF
TGTGCCAGCAGGGCATACAGGAACTATGGCTACACCTTC
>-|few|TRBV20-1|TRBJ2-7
CSARSGISYEQYF
TGCAGTGCTAGGTCCGGGATCTCCTACGAGCAGTACTTC
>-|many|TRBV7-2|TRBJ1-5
CASSLAWGTNSNQPQHF
TGTGCCAGCAGCTTAGCGTGGGGAACAAATAGCAATCAGCCCCAGCATTTT
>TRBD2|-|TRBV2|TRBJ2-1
CASSVLAGEQFF
TGTGCCAGCAGTGTTCTAGCGGGGGAGCAGTTCTTC
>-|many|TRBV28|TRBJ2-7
CASSLMGYEQYF
TGTGCCAGCAGTTTAATGGGGTACGAGCAGTACTTC
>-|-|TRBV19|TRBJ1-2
CASRRDTSGGYTF
TGTGCCAGTCGACGGGACACATCGGGAGGCTACACCTTC
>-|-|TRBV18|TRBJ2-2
CASSPPSSSTGELFF
TGTGCCAGCTCACCACCGTCCTCCAGCACCGGGGAGCTGTTTTTT
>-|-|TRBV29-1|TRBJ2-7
CSVVSDGHEQYF
TGCAGCGTTGTCAGCGACGGACACGAGCAGTACTTC
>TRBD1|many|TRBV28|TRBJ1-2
CASSLAGQGRGYTF
TGTGCCAGCAGTTTAGCGGGACAGGGACGTGGCTACACCTTC
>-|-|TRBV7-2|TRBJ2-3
CASSFSRTDTQYF
TGTGCCAGCAGCTTTTCCAGAACAGATACGCAGTATTTT
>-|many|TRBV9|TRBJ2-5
CASSVQSQETQYF
TGTGCCAGCAGCGTACAGAGCCAAGAGACCCAGTACTTC
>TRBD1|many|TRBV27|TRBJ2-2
CATRARTGGTGELFF
TGTGCCACCCGGGCGCGGACAGGCGGAACCGGGGAGCTGTTTTTT
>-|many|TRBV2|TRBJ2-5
CASRGYQETQYF
TGTGCCAGCAGAGGTTACCAAGAGACCCAGTACTTC
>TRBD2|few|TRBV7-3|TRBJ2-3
CASSFSGRDTDTQYF
TGTGCCAGCAGCTTCAGCGGGAGGGACACAGATACGCAGTATTTT
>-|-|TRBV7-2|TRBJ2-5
CASSLEAGWLPETQYF
TGTGCCAGCAGCTTAGAGGCGGGATGGCTCCCAGAGACCCAGTACTTC
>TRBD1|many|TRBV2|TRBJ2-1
CASTGTGGSNEQFF
TGTGCCAGCACGGGGACAGGGGGTTCTAATGAGCAGTTCTTC
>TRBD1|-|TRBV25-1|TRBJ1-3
CASSEWGTGSPGNTIYF
TGTGCCAGCAGTGAATGGGGGACAGGGTCACCTGGAAACACCATATATTTT
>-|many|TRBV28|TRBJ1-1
CASTLWGNTEAFF
TGTGCCAGCACTCTTTGGGGTAACACTGAAGCTTTCTTT
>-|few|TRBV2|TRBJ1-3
CASINRPSGNTIYF
TGTGCCAGCATCAACAGGCCCTCTGGAAACACCATATATTTT
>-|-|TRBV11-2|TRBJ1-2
CASSQTGVNGYTF
TGTGCCAGCAGCCAGACGGGGGTTAATGGCTACACCTTC
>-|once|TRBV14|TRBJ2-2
CASSPTGTRNTGELFF
TGTGCCAGCTCACCGACCGGGACACGCAACACCGGGGAGCTGTTTTTT
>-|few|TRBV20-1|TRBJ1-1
CSARDGGTEAFF
TGCAGTGCTAGAGATGGGGGGACTGAAGCTTTCTTT
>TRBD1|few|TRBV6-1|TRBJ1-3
CASSPRQGRSGNTIYF
TGTGCCAGCAGTCCCCGACAGGGTCGCTCTGGAAACACCATATATTTT
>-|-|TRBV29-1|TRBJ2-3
CSVDFRRGTDTQYF
TGCAGCGTTGATTTTCGAAGGGGCACGGATACGCAGTATTTT
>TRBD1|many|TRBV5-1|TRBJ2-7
CASSSRTGAGEQYF
TGCGCCAGCAGTAGCCGGACAGGGGCGGGCGAGCAGTACTTC
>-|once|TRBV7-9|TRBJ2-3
CASSREIRGTDTQYF
TGTGCCAGCAGCCGCGAGATTCGCGGCACAGATACGCAGTATTTT
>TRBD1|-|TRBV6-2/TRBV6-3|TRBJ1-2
CASRSGTVLTF
TGTGCCAGCAGGTCGGGGACAGTACTCACCTTC
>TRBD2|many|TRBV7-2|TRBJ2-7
CASSLVAGELVYEQYF
TGTGCCAGCAGCTTAGTAGCGGGAGAACTCGTATACGAGCAGTACTTC
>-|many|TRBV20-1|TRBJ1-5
CSARDRLNQPQHF
TGCAGTGCTAGGGACAGACTCAATCAGCCCCAGCATTTT
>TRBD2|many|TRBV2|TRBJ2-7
CASSEPSGSYEQYF
TGTGCCAGCAGTGAGCCTAGCGGATCCTACGAGCAGTACTTC
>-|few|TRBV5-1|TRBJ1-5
CASSGDMGQPQHF
TGCGCCAGCAGTGGGGATATGGGCCAGCCCCAGCATTTT
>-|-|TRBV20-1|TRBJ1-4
CSAKTSTNEKLFF
TGCAGTGCAAAGACATCAACTAATGAAAAACTGTTTTTT
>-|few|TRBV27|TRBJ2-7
CASSLFPGATSTITYEQYF
TGTGCCAGCAGTTTATTTCCGGGGGCCACCTCTACTATAACCTACGAGCAGTACTTC
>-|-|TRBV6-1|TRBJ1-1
CASNVGGTTEAFF
TGTGCCAGCAATGTGGGGGGGACCACTGAAGCTTTCTTT
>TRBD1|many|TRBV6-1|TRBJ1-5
CASNEGAKPQHF
TGTGCCAGCAACGAGGGGGCGAAGCCCCAGCATTTT